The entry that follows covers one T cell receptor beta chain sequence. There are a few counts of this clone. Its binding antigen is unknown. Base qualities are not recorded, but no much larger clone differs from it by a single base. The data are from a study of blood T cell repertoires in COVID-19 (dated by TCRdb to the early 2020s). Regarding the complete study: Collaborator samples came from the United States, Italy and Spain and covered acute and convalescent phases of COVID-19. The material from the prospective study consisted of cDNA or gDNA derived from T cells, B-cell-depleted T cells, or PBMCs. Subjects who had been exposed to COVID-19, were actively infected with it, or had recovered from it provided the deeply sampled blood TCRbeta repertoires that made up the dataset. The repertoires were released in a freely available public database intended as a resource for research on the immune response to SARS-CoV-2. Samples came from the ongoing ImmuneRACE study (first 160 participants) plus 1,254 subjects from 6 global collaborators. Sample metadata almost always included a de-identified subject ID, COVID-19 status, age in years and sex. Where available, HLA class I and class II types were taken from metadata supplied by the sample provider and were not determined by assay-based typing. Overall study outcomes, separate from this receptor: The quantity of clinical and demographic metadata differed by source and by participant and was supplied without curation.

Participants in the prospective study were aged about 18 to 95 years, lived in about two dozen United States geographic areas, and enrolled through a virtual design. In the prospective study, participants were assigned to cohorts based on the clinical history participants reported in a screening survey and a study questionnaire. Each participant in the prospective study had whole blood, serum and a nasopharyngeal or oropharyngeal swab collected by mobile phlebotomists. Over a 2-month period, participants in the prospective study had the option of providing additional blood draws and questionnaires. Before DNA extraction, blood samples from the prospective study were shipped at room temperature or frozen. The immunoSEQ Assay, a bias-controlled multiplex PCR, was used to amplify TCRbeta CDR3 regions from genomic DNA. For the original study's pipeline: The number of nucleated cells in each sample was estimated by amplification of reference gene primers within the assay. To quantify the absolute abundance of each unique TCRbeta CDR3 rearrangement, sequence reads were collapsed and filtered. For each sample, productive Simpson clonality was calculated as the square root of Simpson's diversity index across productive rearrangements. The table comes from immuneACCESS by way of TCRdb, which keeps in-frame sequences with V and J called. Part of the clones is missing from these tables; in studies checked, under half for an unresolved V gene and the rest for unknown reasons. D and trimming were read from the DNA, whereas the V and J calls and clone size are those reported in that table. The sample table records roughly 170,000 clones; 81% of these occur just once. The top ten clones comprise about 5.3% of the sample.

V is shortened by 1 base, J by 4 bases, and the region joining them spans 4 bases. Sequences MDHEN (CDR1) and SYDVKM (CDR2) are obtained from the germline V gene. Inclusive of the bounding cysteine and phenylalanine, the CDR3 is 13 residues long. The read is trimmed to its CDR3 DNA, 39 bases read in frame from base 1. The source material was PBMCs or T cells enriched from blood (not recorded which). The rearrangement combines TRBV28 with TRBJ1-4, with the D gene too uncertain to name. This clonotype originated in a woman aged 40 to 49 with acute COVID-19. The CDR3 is CASSLSVNEKLFF. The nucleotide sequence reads TGTGCCAGCAGTTTATCCGTTAATGAAAAACTGTTTTTT.